The clone carrying this T cell receptor (beta chain) was seen a handful of times. Its antigen is unknown. This sample stems from a study of response to subunit inactivated influenza vaccine. Findings and limits, study-wide: Researchers suggested that each seasonal influenza vaccination recruits few new T cells.

CDR1 DFQATT and CDR2 SNEGSKA come from the germline V gene (reference sequence). The ends were cut back, 6 bases at V and 10 bases at J, with 12 bases in the middle. CDR3 size: 10 residues. TCRdb recomputed calls from the RT-PCR reads with MiXCR, one row per CDR3 protein. The repertoire holds 450,000 to 600,000 distinct CDR3 sequences, 16% seen once, with 2.5% to 3.5% in the top ten. This material consisted of CD4+ T cells sorted from PBMCs, taken less than 30 months after vaccination. The receptor's source is a man aged 45 to 70 who received an inactivated influenza vaccine. V is TRBV20-1 and J is TRBJ1-1; D ambiguous. This CDR3 is CSAGRAGAFF. In DNA, the CDR3 is TGCAGTGCAGGCCGGGCAGGAGCTTTCTTT.